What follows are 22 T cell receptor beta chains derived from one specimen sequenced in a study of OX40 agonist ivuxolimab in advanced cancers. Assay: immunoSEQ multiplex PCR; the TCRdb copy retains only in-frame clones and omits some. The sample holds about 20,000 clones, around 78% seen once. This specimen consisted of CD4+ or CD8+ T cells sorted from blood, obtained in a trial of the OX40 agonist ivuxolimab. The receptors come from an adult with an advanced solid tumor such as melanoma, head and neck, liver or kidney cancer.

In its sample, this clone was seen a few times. CDR3 coding DNA: TGTGCCAGCAGGGGGGTACAGGGGGACGGGGTCTATGGCTACACCTTC. It encodes CASRGVQGDGVYGYTF. J is TRBJ1-2 and V is TRBV27, with TRBD1 matching 8 bases. CDR3 length: 16 residues. Germline assignment: CDR1 MNHEY and CDR2 SMNVEV (reference sequence). The junction had 13 bases not matched to a gene; V was cut back by 6 bases and J by 4 bases.

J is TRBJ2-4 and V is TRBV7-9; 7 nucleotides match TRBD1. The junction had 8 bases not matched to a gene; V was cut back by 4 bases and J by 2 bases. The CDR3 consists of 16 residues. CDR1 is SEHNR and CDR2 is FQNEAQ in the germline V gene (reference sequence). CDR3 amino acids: CASSSTGDGTKNIQYF. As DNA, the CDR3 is TGTGCCAGCAGCTCTACAGGGGATGGGACCAAAAACATTCAGTACTTC.

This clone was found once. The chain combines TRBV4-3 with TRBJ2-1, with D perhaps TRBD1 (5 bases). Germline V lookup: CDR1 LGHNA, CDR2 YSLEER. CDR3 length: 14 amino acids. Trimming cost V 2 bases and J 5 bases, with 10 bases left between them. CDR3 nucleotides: TGCGCCAGCAGCCAATGGCAGGGCGACAATGAGCAGTTCTTC. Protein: CASSQWQGDNEQFF.

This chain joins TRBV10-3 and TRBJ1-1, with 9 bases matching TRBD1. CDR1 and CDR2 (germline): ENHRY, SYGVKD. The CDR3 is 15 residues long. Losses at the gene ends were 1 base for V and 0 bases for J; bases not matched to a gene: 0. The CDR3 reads CAISEWDRVNTEAFF. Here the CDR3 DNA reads TGTGCCATCAGTGAGTGGGACAGGGTGAACACTGAAGCTTTCTTT.

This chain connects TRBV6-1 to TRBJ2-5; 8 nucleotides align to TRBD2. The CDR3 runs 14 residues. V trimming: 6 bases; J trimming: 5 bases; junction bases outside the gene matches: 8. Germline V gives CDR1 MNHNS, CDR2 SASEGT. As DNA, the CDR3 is TGTGCCAGCAGCCCTCGCGGGGGGTGGGAGACCCAGTACTTC. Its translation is CASSPRGGWETQYF.

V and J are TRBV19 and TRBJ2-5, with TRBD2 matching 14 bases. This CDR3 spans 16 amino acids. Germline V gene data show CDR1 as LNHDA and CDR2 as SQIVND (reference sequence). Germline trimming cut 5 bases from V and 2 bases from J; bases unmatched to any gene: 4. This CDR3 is CASSVGLAGDQETQYF. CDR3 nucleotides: TGTGCCAGTAGTGTGGGACTAGCGGGAGATCAAGAGACCCAGTACTTC.

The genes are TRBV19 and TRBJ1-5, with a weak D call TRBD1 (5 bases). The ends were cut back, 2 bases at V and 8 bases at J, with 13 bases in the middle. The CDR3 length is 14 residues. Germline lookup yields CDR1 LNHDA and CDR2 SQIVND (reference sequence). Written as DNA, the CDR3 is TGTGCCAGTAGTATACCTTGGCAGGGCGAGCCCCAGCATTTT. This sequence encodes CASSIPWQGEPQHF.

Written as DNA, the CDR3 is TGCGCCAGCACCCAGGGGCCAGGTTGGAACTATGGCTACACCTTC. This translates into CASTQGPGWNYGYTF. The chain has TRBV5-1 and TRBJ1-2; the D gene is possibly TRBD1 (6 bases). The CDR3 is made up of 15 amino acids. V lost 6 bases, J lost 2 bases, and 17 bases lay in between. Germline loops: CDR1 SGHRS, CDR2 YFSETQ. The full variable domain, in which reference TRBV5-1 and TRBJ1-2 provide the parts outside the CDR3, is KAGVTQTPRYLIKTRGQQVTLSCSPISGHRSVSWYQQTPGQGLQFLFEYFSETQRNKGNFPGRFSGRQFSNSRSEMNVSTLELGDSALYLCASTQGPGWNYGYTFGSGTRLTVV.

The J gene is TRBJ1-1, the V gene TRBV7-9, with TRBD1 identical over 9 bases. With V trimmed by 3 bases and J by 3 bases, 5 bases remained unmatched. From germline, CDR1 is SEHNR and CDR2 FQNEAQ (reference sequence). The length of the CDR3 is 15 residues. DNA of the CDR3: TGTGCCAGCAGCTTCTTGGGACAGGGAGACACTGAAGCTTTCTTT. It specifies CASSFLGQGDTEAFF.

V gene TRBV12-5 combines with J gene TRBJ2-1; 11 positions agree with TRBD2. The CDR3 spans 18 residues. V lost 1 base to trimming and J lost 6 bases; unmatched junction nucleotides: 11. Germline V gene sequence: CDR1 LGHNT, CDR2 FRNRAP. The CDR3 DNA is TGTGCTAGTGGTTTGGCGCCACTAGCGGGGGTGCACGTCAATGAGCAGTTCTTC. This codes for CASGLAPLAGVHVNEQFF.

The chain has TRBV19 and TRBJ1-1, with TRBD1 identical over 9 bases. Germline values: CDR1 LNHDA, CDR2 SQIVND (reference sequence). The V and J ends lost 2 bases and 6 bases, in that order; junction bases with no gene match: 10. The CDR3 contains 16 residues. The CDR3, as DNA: TGTGCCAGTAGTATAATCCGGGACAGGGAAGGTCCTGAAGCTTTCTTT. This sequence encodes CASSIIRDREGPEAFF.

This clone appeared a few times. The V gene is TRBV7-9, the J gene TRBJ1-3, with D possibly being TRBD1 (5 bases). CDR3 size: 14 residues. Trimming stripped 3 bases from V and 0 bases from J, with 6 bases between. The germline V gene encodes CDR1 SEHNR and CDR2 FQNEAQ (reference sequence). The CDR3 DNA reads TGTGCCAGCAGCTTCGGGGGCTCTGGAAACACCATATATTTT. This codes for CASSFGGSGNTIYF.

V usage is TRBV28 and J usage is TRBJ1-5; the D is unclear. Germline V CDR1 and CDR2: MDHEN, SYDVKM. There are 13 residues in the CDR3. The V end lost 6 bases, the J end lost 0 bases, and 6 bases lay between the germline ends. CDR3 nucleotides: TGTGCCAGCAGCTCGGTTAGCAATCAGCCCCAGCATTTT. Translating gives CASSSVSNQPQHF. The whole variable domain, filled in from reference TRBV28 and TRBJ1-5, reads DVKVTQSSRYLVKRTGEKVFLECVQDMDHENMFWYRQDPGLGLRLIYFSYDVKMKEKGDIPEGYSVSREKKERFSLILESASTNQTSMYLCASSSVSNQPQHFGDGTRLSIL.

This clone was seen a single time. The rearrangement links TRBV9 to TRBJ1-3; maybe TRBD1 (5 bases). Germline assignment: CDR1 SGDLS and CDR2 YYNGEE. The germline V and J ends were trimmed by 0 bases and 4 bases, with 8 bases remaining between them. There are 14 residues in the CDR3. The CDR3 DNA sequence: TGTGCCAGCAGCGTAGACGGGGCGGGAAACACCATATATTTT. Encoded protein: CASSVDGAGNTIYF.

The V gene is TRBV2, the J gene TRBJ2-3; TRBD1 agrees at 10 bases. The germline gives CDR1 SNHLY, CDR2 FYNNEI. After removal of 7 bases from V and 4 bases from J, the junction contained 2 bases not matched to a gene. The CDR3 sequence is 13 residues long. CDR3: CASTGTGADTQYF. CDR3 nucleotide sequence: TGTGCCAGCACCGGGACAGGGGCAGATACGCAGTATTTT.

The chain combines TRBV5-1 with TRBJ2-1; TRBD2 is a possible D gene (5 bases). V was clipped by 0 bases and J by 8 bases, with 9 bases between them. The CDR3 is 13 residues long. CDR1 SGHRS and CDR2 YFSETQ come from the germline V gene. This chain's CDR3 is CASSLVGADEQFF. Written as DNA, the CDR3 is TGCGCCAGCAGCTTGGTAGGAGCGGATGAGCAGTTCTTC.

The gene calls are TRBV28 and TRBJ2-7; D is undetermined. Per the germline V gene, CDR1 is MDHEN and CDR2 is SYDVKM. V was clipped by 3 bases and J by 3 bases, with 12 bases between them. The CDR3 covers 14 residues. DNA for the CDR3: TGTGCCAGCAGTTTGGGCAGCGTAGGCTACGAGCAGTACTTC. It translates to CASSLGSVGYEQYF.

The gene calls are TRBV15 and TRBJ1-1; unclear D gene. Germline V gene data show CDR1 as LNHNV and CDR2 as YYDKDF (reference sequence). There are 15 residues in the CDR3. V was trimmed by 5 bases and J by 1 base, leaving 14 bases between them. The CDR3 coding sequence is TGTGCCACCAGCCCCCTGCGGGCGGGGAACACTGAAGCTTTCTTT. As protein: CATSPLRAGNTEAFF.

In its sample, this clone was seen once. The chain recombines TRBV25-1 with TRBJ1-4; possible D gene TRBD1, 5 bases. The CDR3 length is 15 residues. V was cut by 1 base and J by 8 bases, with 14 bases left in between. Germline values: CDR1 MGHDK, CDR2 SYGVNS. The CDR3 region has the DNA TGTGCCAGCAGTGAATTTGGAGGGGTCGGAGAAAAACTGTTTTTT. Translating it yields CASSEFGGVGEKLFF. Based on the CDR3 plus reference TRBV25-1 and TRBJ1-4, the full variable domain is EADIYQTPRYLVIGTGKKITLECSQTMGHDKMYWYQQDPGMELHLIHYSYGVNSTEKGDLSSESTVSRIRTEHFPLTLESARPSHTSQYLCASSEFGGVGEKLFFGSGTQLSVL.

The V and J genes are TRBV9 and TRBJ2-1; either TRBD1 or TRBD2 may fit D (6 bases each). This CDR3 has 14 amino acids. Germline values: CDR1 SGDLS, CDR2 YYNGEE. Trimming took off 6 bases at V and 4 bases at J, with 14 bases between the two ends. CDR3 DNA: TGTGCCAGCACAGGGGTAGCGGAGTACAATGAGCAGTTCTTC. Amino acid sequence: CASTGVAEYNEQFF.

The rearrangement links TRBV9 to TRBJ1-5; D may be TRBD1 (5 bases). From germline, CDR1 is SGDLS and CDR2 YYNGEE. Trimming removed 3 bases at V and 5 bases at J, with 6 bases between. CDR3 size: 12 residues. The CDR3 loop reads CASSGGDQPQHF. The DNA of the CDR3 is TGTGCCAGCAGCGGGGGGGATCAGCCCCAGCATTTT. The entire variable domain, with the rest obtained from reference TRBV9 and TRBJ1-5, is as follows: DSGVTQTPKHLITATGQRVTLRCSPRSGDLSVYWYQQSLDQGLQFLIQYYNGEERAKGNILERFSAQQFPDLHSELNLSSLELGDSALYFCASSGGDQPQHFGDGTRLSIL.

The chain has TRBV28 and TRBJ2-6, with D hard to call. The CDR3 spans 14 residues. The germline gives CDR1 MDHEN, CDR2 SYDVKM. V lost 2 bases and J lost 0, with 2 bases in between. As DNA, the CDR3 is TGTGCCAGCAGTTTAGCCTCTGGGGCCAACGTCCTGACTTTC. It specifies CASSLASGANVLTF.